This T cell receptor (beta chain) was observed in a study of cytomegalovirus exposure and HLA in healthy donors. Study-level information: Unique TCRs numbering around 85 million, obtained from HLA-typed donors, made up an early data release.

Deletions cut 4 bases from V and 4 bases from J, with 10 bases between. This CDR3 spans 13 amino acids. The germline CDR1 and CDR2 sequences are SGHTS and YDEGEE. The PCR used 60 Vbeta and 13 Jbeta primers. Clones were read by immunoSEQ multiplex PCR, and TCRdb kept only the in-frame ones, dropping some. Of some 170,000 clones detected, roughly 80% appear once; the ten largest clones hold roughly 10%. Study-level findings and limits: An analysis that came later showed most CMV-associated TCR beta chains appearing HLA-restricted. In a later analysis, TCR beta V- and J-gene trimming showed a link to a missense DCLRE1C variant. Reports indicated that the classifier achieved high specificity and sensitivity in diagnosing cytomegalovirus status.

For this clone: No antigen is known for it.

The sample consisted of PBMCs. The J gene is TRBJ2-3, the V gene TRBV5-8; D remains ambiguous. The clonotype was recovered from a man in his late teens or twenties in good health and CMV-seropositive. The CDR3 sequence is CASSHIRSDTQYF. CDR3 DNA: TGTGCCAGCAGCCATATTCGGTCAGATACGCAGTATTTT.